One sample yielded the 28 T cell receptor beta chains listed below, sequenced in a study of neurological immune-mediated disorders (dated by TCRdb to the late 2010s). Per the publication, the time point label means: longitudinal time-point 3. Library construction relied on 5' RACE. For sequencing, an Illumina HiSeq 2500 was employed. The public reads were run again by TCRdb, first through fastp at Q25 and then through MiXCR, and only productive beta chains were kept. When rows share a CDR3 protein, they turn into one entry using the most common DNA and genes. This sample holds approximately 45,000 distinct CDR3 sequences; 13% were observed only once. Jointly, the top ten make up about an eighth of the sample. Sample: PBMCs. All receptors derive from a man younger than 45 in good health.

There are many counts of this clonotype. The CDR3: CSALGQNNEQFF. CDR3 bases: TGCAGTGCACTTGGACAAAACAATGAGCAGTTCTTC. The chain combines TRBV20-1 with TRBJ2-1, with a possible D match to TRBD1 (5 bases). The CDR3 length is 12 residues. V was pared by 6 bases and J by 5 bases, with 11 bases between. The germline V gene encodes CDR1 DFQATT and CDR2 SNEGSKA (reference sequence).

At least ten counts were recorded for this clonotype. The chain couples TRBV27 to TRBJ2-1; D may be TRBD1 (6 bases). Germline loops: CDR1 MNHEY, CDR2 SMNVEV (reference sequence). Trimming took off 6 bases at V and 0 bases at J, with 15 bases between the two ends. The CDR3 loop spans 16 amino acids. The CDR3 is CASRASTGSSYNEQFF. The CDR3 DNA follows: TGTGCCAGCAGAGCCTCTACAGGGAGCTCCTACAATGAGCAGTTCTTC.

This clonotype was seen ten or more times. The V call is TRBV28, the J call TRBJ2-1, with TRBD2 matching over 12 bases. The CDR3 loop spans 17 amino acids. Unmatched junction bases numbered 11, after V lost 4 bases and J lost 7 bases. Germline V gene sequence: CDR1 MDHEN, CDR2 SYDVKM. CDR3 loop: CASSSPGGGLAGNEQFF. In DNA form, the CDR3 reads TGTGCCAGCAGTTCTCCGGGAGGGGGACTAGCGGGTAATGAGCAGTTCTTC. Based on the CDR3 plus reference TRBV28 and TRBJ2-1, the full variable domain is DVKVTQSSRYLVKRTGEKVFLECVQDMDHENMFWYRQDPGLGLRLIYFSYDVKMKEKGDIPEGYSVSREKKERFSLILESASTNQTSMYLCASSSPGGGLAGNEQFFGPGTRLTVL.

Many counts were recorded for this clonotype. The chain employs TRBV7-2 and TRBJ2-7, with D perhaps given as TRBD1 or TRBD2 (6 bases each). CDR1 and CDR2 from the germline V gene are SGHTA and FQGNSA. The CDR3 has 15 amino acids. Trimming cost V 5 bases and J 3 bases, with 17 bases left between them. CDR3 bases: TGTGCCAGCAGCCGCCAAGGGGGGAGCCTCTACGAGCAGTACTTC. Translation gives CASSRQGGSLYEQYF.

Ten or more counts support this clonotype. V and J are TRBV7-8 and TRBJ1-1, with D perhaps matching TRBD1 (5 bases). Germline values: CDR1 SGHVS, CDR2 FQNEAQ. Trimming took 5 bases from V and 0 from J, leaving 13 bases between them. CDR3 length: 15 residues. Here the CDR3 reads CASSLRENMNTEAFF. Written as DNA, the CDR3 is TGTGCCAGCAGCCTCAGGGAAAACATGAACACTGAAGCTTTCTTT.

This clonotype has more than one count but fewer than ten. The V and J genes are TRBV27 and TRBJ2-3; the D gene is possibly TRBD2 (5 bases). In germline, CDR1 is MNHEY, CDR2 SMNVEV (reference sequence). V was clipped by 5 bases and J by 2 bases, with 20 bases between them. The CDR3 length is 17 residues. This CDR3 is CASSDLGGRAFTDTQYF. The CDR3, as DNA: TGTGCCAGCAGTGATCTAGGTGGGCGGGCTTTCACAGATACGCAGTATTTT.

At least ten counts were recorded for this clonotype. This chain uses TRBV20-1 with TRBJ1-1; TRBD1 is a possible D gene (6 bases). From germline, CDR1 is DFQATT and CDR2 SNEGSKA (reference sequence). Trimming left V 3 bases short and J 5 bases short, with 16 bases between. The CDR3 sequence is 14 residues long. CDR3 sequence: CSASFRQGRTEAFF. The CDR3, as DNA: TGCAGTGCTAGTTTTAGGCAGGGGCGGACTGAAGCTTTCTTT.

This clonotype was detected many times. The chain is built from TRBV20-1 and TRBJ2-7; D is undetermined. This CDR3 has 12 residues. From germline, CDR1 is DFQATT and CDR2 SNEGSKA (reference sequence). Trimming left V 3 bases short and J 2 bases short, with 8 bases between. CDR3 nucleotides: TGCAGTGCTAGGTTGCCGGCCTACGAGCAGTACTTC. Translation gives CSARLPAYEQYF.

This clonotype came up many times. This chain uses TRBV20-1 with TRBJ2-7, with D tentatively TRBD2 (5 bases). V was cut by 3 bases and J by 0 bases, with 15 bases left in between. The CDR3 covers 15 residues. Germline values: CDR1 DFQATT, CDR2 SNEGSKA (reference sequence). CDR3 DNA: TGCAGTGCTAGTTATCCGGACTGGGACTCCTACGAGCAGTACTTC. This encodes CSASYPDWDSYEQYF.

This clonotype appeared many times. The chain is built from TRBV20-1 and TRBJ2-7, with 13 bases fitting TRBD2. CDR1 DFQATT and CDR2 SNEGSKA come from the germline V gene (reference sequence). The CDR3 extends over 17 amino acids. The junction had 12 bases not matched to a gene; V was cut back by 3 bases and J by 4 bases. CDR3 amino acids: CSARRVRTSGSLYEQYF. CDR3 DNA: TGCAGTGCTAGGAGGGTCCGGACTAGCGGGAGCTTATACGAGCAGTACTTC.

The chain uses TRBV7-2 and TRBJ2-2, with a tentative D call TRBD2 (5 bases). Per germline, CDR1 SGHTA and CDR2 FQGNSA. V lost 4 bases, J lost 5 bases, and 14 bases lay in between. CDR3 length equals 15 residues. The CDR3 protein is CASSSSPGYTGELFF. In DNA, the CDR3 is TGTGCCAGCAGCTCGTCGCCGGGATATACCGGGGAGCTGTTTTTT.

This clonotype came up many times. A much larger clone differs from this one at a single base, so this may be a read error. The chain links TRBV28 to TRBJ2-2, with 9 positions matching TRBD2. This CDR3 has 15 residues. Germline V gene lookup returns CDR1 MDHEN and CDR2 SYDVKM. Trimming took 10 bases from V and 6 from J; bases not matched to a gene: 12. The CDR3: CANIRGGARAGELFF. As DNA, the CDR3 is TGTGCCAACATCCGCGGGGGGGCGCGCGCCGGGGAGCTGTTTTTT.

At least ten counts were recorded for this clonotype. The gene calls are TRBV3-1 and TRBJ2-1; 12 bases fit TRBD1. The CDR3 spans 15 residues. Per germline, CDR1 LGHDT and CDR2 YNNKEL (reference sequence). J lost 8 bases, V lost 0 bases, and 2 bases had no gene match. CDR3: CASSQEGTGGDEQFF. The CDR3 DNA is TGTGCCAGCAGCCAAGAGGGGACAGGGGGCGATGAGCAGTTCTTC.

This clonotype has a handful of counts. This sequence joins TRBV6-1 and TRBJ1-1; the D is unclear. Germline loops: CDR1 MNHNS, CDR2 SASEGT. V lost 4 bases and J lost 2, with 2 bases in between. The CDR3 spans 11 residues. The CDR3 DNA reads as TGTGCCAGCAGTGTCAACACTGAAGCTTTCTTT. Protein product: CASSVNTEAFF.

This clonotype was seen many times. The rearrangement uses TRBV20-1 and TRBJ2-1; D is uncertain. CDR1 is DFQATT and CDR2 is SNEGSKA in the germline V gene (reference sequence). The CDR3 extends over 13 amino acids. The ends were cut back, 0 bases at V and 10 bases at J, with 13 bases in the middle. The CDR3: CSARESAVWEQFF. CDR3 coding DNA: TGCAGTGCTAGAGAATCGGCGGTTTGGGAGCAGTTCTTC.

The CDR3 here is CASTVPGQGSSYEQYF. The CDR3 DNA sequence: TGTGCCAGCACCGTCCCGGGACAGGGATCTTCCTACGAGCAGTACTTC. The chain recombines TRBV28 with TRBJ2-7; 9 nucleotides match TRBD1. CDR1 and CDR2 from the germline V gene are MDHEN and SYDVKM. The V gene end was trimmed by 7 bases and the J gene end by 1 base; junction bases not matched to a gene: 11. This CDR3 contains 16 residues.

There are many counts of this clonotype. The rearrangement links TRBV5-1 to TRBJ2-7; 9 bases are shared with TRBD2. The CDR3 totals 15 residues. Germline V lookup: CDR1 SGHRS, CDR2 YFSETQ. V trimming: 0 bases; J trimming: 3 bases; junction bases outside the gene matches: 4. The CDR3 is CASSLGSSGIYEQYF. CDR3 in DNA: TGCGCCAGCAGCTTGGGTTCTAGCGGGATCTACGAGCAGTACTTC. The full variable domain, rest sourced from reference TRBV5-1 and TRBJ2-7, is KAGVTQTPRYLIKTRGQQVTLSCSPISGHRSVSWYQQTPGQGLQFLFEYFSETQRNKGNFPGRFSGRQFSNSRSEMNVSTLELGDSALYLCASSLGSSGIYEQYFGPGTRLTVT.

This clonotype appeared many times. This sequence joins TRBV12-3 or TRBV12-4 and TRBJ1-1; no clear D. The CDR3 loop spans 14 amino acids. Between the trimmed V and J ends, which lost 3 bases and 1 base, there was a span of 9 bases. The DNA for the CDR3 is TGTGCCAGCAGTTTTACAGCGACGAACACTGAAGCTTTCTTT. Protein: CASSFTATNTEAFF.

This clonotype was counted ten times or more. The rearrangement uses TRBV4-2 and TRBJ2-2; TRBD1 is a possible D gene (5 bases). The CDR3 runs to 15 residues. Trimming shortened V by 1 base and J by 4 bases, and 10 bases separated the two germline ends. Germline CDR1 reads LGHNA; CDR2 reads YNFKEQ. The CDR3 DNA reads as TGTGCCAGCAGCCAAGCCACAGGATTCACCGGGGAGCTGTTTTTT. This sequence encodes CASSQATGFTGELFF.

This clonotype has a handful of counts. The chain uses TRBV6-1 and TRBJ2-3; TRBD2 matches 8 bases. With V trimmed by 4 bases and J by 6 bases, 3 bases remained unmatched. Germline V CDR1 and CDR2: MNHNS, SASEGT. The CDR3 length is 13 residues. The CDR3: CASSGREVDTQYF. As DNA, the CDR3 is TGTGCCAGCAGTGGGCGGGAGGTTGATACGCAGTATTTT.

The sample holds many counts of this clonotype. The chain joins TRBV7-6 to TRBJ2-1; the D gene is possibly TRBD2 (5 bases). CDR3 length: 15 residues. V was clipped by 5 bases and J by 0 bases, with 11 bases between them. Germline CDR1 SGHVS, CDR2 FNYEAQ. The CDR3 sequence is CASSLDSGSYNEQFF. DNA of the CDR3: TGTGCCAGCAGCCTGGACTCGGGCTCCTACAATGAGCAGTTCTTC.

This clonotype is medium-sized in the sample. The chain uses TRBV20-1 and TRBJ1-6, with 8 bases lining up with TRBD1. V dropped 3 bases and J dropped 10; count of bases not matched to a gene: 11. The CDR3 extends over 15 amino acids. Germline V gene data show CDR1 as DFQATT and CDR2 as SNEGSKA (reference sequence). For the CDR3, the DNA is TGCAGTGCTAGCTCGACAGGGGAGGTGGCCTCACCCCTCCACTTT. It is translated as CSASSTGEVASPLHF.

This clonotype was detected ten times or more. The genes are TRBV14 and TRBJ2-3; D possibly corresponds to TRBD1 (5 bases). The CDR3 sequence is 15 residues long. The ends were cut back, 2 bases at V and 2 bases at J, with 11 bases in the middle. Germline values: CDR1 SGHDN, CDR2 FVKESK. In DNA, the CDR3 is TGTGCCAGCAGCCAATCAGGGCGACTCACAGATACGCAGTATTTT. Amino acids: CASSQSGRLTDTQYF.

Relative to its sample, this clonotype is medium-sized. V and J are TRBV10-3 and TRBJ2-2, with TRBD1 identical over 10 bases. The CDR3 is made up of 15 amino acids. Losses at the gene ends were 6 bases for V and 3 bases for J; bases not matched to a gene: 4. Germline values: CDR1 ENHRY, CDR2 SYGVKD. The CDR3: CAIRATGGDTGELFF. In DNA form, the CDR3 reads TGTGCCATCAGAGCGACAGGGGGCGACACCGGGGAGCTGTTTTTT.

There are many counts of this clonotype. V and J are TRBV10-3 and TRBJ2-1, with 9 bases identical to TRBD2. The CDR3 totals 17 residues. V gave up 4 bases and J gave up 8 bases; unmatched junction bases: 15. Germline V lookup: CDR1 ENHRY, CDR2 SYGVKD. CDR3 sequence (DNA): TGTGCCATCAGTGTGACACCGAGTAGCGGGAGCGGGTATGAGCAGTTCTTC. This sequence encodes CAISVTPSSGSGYEQFF.

This clonotype was counted only a few times. This may be a read error, as it is one base from a much larger clone. The chain links TRBV14 to TRBJ2-4, with D tentatively TRBD2 (5 bases). V lost 0 bases, J lost 8 bases, and 8 bases lay in between. The CDR3 is made up of 13 amino acids. The germline CDR1 and CDR2 sequences are SGHDN and FVKESK. This chain's CDR3 is CASSQDARDIQYF. The CDR3 DNA follows: TGTGCCAGCAGCCAAGATGCGAGGGACATTCAGTACTTC.

For this clonotype: An end of the junction differs from the germline gene, which may be a read error. The chain joins TRBV28 to TRBJ2-4; D may match TRBD1 or TRBD2 (5 bases each). The V gene's germline CDR1 is MDHEN and CDR2 SYDVKM. This CDR3 is built from 18 residues. CDR3 nucleotide sequence: TGTACCAGCAGTTCAGGGTCTACCCAGCGGATAGCCAAAAACATTCAGTACTTC. This codes for CTSSSGSTQRIAKNIQYF.

A word on this clonotype: A much larger clonotype is one base distant, so this may be a read error. The gene calls are TRBV6-1 and TRBJ2-3; D not certain. The CDR3 contains 13 residues. The germline gives CDR1 MNHNS, CDR2 SASEGT. CDR3 region: CASRTDSIDTQYF. The CDR3 nucleotides are TGTGCCAGTCGTACAGATAGCATAGATACGCAGTATTTT.